The 6 T cell receptor beta chains in this list originate from one sample, sequenced in a study of shared clonotypes between healthy human individuals. The data were produced by immunoSEQ multiplex PCR, yet TCRdb's version contains in-frame clones alone and is incomplete. Of approximately 1.9 million clones in the sample, just over 90% are singletons; the top ten hold 1.5% to 2%. Naive CD8 populations comprised CD45RO-negative cells positively selected for CCR7, excluding terminally differentiated effector memory CD45RA+ cells. The sequenced material came from naive CD8+ T cells from PBMCs. Receptors were obtained from a young man in good health. Some clones in this sample may be carry-over from other donors' samples.

The rearrangement links TRBV4-1 to TRBJ2-2; D not certain. Germline lookup yields CDR1 MGHRA and CDR2 YSYEKL. CDR3 length equals 17 residues. The V and J ends lost 0 bases and 5 bases respectively, with 16 bases between them. CDR3 bases: TGCGCCAGCAGCCAAGAGAAGGGTCGAGGTAATACCGGGGAGCTGTTTTTT. Its protein product is CASSQEKGRGNTGELFF.

The genes are TRBV6-6 and TRBJ2-7, with D tentatively TRBD1 or TRBD2 (5 bases each). Looked up from germline, CDR1 is MNHNY and CDR2 is SVGAGI (reference sequence). The CDR3 spans 15 residues. V lost 6 bases to trimming and J lost 4 bases, with 19 bases between them. This CDR3 is CASSTPGGAAYEQYF. In DNA, the CDR3 is TGTGCCAGCAGCACCCCTGGGGGAGCGGCATACGAGCAGTACTTC.

CDR3 sequence: CASSQDRVPTYEQYF. CDR3 nucleotides: TGCGCCAGCAGCCAAGACAGGGTTCCCACTTACGAGCAGTACTTC. The V call is TRBV4-1, the J call TRBJ2-7; weak D call: TRBD1 (5 bases). Per the germline V gene, CDR1 is MGHRA and CDR2 is YSYEKL. V lost 0 bases and J lost 4, with 13 bases in between. This CDR3 region has 15 residues.

This clone has a handful of counts. The chain recombines TRBV7-9 with TRBJ1-1, with D hard to call. Germline values: CDR1 SEHNR, CDR2 FQNEAQ (reference sequence). V was cut by 10 bases and J by 3 bases, with 12 bases left in between. The CDR3 extends over 12 amino acids. In DNA form, the CDR3 reads TGTGCCACGACTGAAGGTGACACTGAAGCTTTCTTT. Its protein product is CATTEGDTEAFF.

This clone was seen only once. The gene calls are TRBV6-6 and TRBJ2-1; D is unclear. The CDR3 covers 16 residues. CDR1 and CDR2 (germline): MNHNY, SVGAGI (reference sequence). With 2 bases removed from V and 0 bases from J, the gap between germline ends came to 11 bases. DNA of the CDR3: TGTGCCAGCAGTTACACTCCGACCTTCTCCTACAATGAGCAGTTCTTC. Protein product: CASSYTPTFSYNEQFF.

At least ten counts were recorded for this clone. The chain combines TRBV4-3 with TRBJ1-4, with 7 bases matching TRBD1. Germline V gives CDR1 LGHNA, CDR2 YSLEER. The CDR3 is made up of 15 amino acids. Germline trimming cut 4 bases from V and 7 bases from J; bases unmatched to any gene: 9. The CDR3 DNA follows: TGCGCCAGCAGCCGACGCAGGGGGTCGGGTGAAAAACTGTTTTTT. Encoded protein: CASSRRRGSGEKLFF.